The 27 T cell receptor beta chains below come from one sample, sequenced in a study of PD-L1 blockade in urothelial cancer. The time point denotes: peripheral blood 6 weeks after treatment start. TCRdb's table, derived via immunoSEQ multiplex PCR, lists solely in-frame clones and lacks some. This sample has over 100,000 clones, with around 93% found just once. The sequencing here drew on PBMCs, taken around atezolizumab (anti-PD-L1) treatment. Every receptor here comes from a man in his sixties with urothelial cancer.

This clone turned up a few times. This chain joins TRBV6-1 and TRBJ1-2; no firm D call. V lost 2 bases to trimming and J lost 3 bases, with 10 bases between them. There are 14 residues in the CDR3. The germline CDR1 and CDR2 sequences are MNHNS and SASEGT. The chain's CDR3 is CASSEWSSYYGYTF. CDR3 in DNA: TGTGCCAGCAGTGAATGGAGCAGCTACTATGGCTACACCTTC.

The chain is built from TRBV30 and TRBJ1-1; D is unclear. This CDR3 has 12 residues. Germline V gene data show CDR1 as GTSNPN and CDR2 as SVGIG (reference sequence). Trimming cost V 3 bases and J 2 bases, with 7 bases left between them. DNA of the CDR3: TGTGCCTGGAGAAACAGAAACACTGAAGCTTTCTTT. Its translation is CAWRNRNTEAFF. Full variable domain (rest looked up from reference TRBV30 and TRBJ1-1): SQTIHQWPATLVQPVGSPLSLECTVEGTSNPNLYWYRQAAGRGLQLLFYSVGIGQISSEVPQNLSASRPQDRQFILSSKKLLLSDSGFYLCAWRNRNTEAFFGQGTRLTVV.

The chain recombines TRBV5-6 with TRBJ1-2; no definite D call. This CDR3 is 12 amino acids long. V was pared by 0 bases and J by 5 bases, with 5 bases between. Looked up from germline, CDR1 is SGHDT and CDR2 is YYEEEE. The CDR3 protein is CASSLARYGYTF. The CDR3 DNA reads TGTGCCAGCAGCTTGGCTCGTTATGGCTACACCTTC. Full variable domain (rest looked up from reference TRBV5-6 and TRBJ1-2): DAGVTQSPTHLIKTRGQQVTLRCSPKSGHDTVSWYQQALGQGPQFIFQYYEEEERQRGNFPDRFSGHQFPNYSSELNVNALLLGDSALYLCASSLARYGYTFGSGTRLTVV.

This chain connects TRBV21-1 to TRBJ2-7; the D call of TRBD2 is as the table states it, not checked on the DNA. TRBV21-1 constitutes a pseudogene. CDR3 size: 19 residues. The CDR3 DNA follows: TGTGCCTGCTCAGGGAACTTGGGACTTGTCCAAGTCGCTACCTACGAGCAGTACTTC. It yields the protein CACSGNLGLVQVATYEQYF.

The chain joins TRBV19 to TRBJ1-4; unclear D gene. V was cut by 5 bases and J by 8 bases, with 18 bases left in between. This CDR3 region has 15 residues. The germline V gene has CDR1 LNHDA and CDR2 SQIVND (reference sequence). The CDR3 protein is CASSRLFGLGEKLFF. In DNA, the CDR3 is TGTGCCAGTAGTCGGTTATTCGGTCTAGGCGAAAAACTGTTTTTT.

J is TRBJ2-7 and V is TRBV5-1; 10 positions match TRBD2. This CDR3 is 16 amino acids long. J gave up 6 bases and V 1 base, and 10 bases lay outside the gene matches. Germline-derived CDR1 and CDR2 are SGHRS and YFSETQ. CDR3 residues: CASSLFPSGSVSEQYF. CDR3 sequence (DNA): TGCGCCAGCAGCTTGTTTCCTAGCGGGAGTGTGAGCGAGCAGTACTTC.

The chain links TRBV6-6 to TRBJ2-5; D perhaps matches TRBD1 (5 bases). CDR1 is MNHNY and CDR2 is SVGAGI in the germline V gene (reference sequence). V was trimmed by 1 base and J by 4 bases, leaving 10 bases between them. The CDR3 runs to 14 residues. This CDR3 reads CASSYFQGSETQYF. The DNA for the CDR3 is TGTGCCAGCAGTTACTTCCAGGGATCAGAGACCCAGTACTTC.

The chain joins TRBV6-6 to TRBJ2-3, with 15 bases aligning to TRBD2. CDR1 MNHNY and CDR2 SVGAGI come from the germline V gene (reference sequence). The length of the CDR3 is 16 residues. J was trimmed by 5 bases and V by 6 bases; bases with no gene match: 6. Here the CDR3 reads CASSQGLAGGQDTQYF. In nucleotides, the CDR3 is TGTGCCAGCAGCCAAGGACTAGCGGGGGGGCAAGATACGCAGTATTTT.

The chain recombines TRBV6-6 with TRBJ2-3; a weak D match, TRBD1 (5 bases). CDR3 length: 12 residues. Germline CDR1 is MNHNY and CDR2 is SVGAGI (reference sequence). In DNA form, the CDR3 reads TGTGGATCCGGGCAGGGTGCAGATACGCAGTATTTT. It encodes CGSGQGADTQYF.

A few counts support this clone. The gene calls are TRBV5-6 and TRBJ1-6; TRBD1 aligns across 9 bases. CDR1 SGHDT and CDR2 YYEEEE come from the germline V gene. Unmatched junction bases numbered 12, after V lost 4 bases and J lost 4 bases. This CDR3 has 18 residues. This CDR3 reads CASSRTRGQGTYNSPLHF. CDR3 sequence (DNA): TGTGCCAGCAGCCGCACTCGCGGACAGGGGACATATAATTCACCCCTCCACTTT.

The genes are TRBV9 and TRBJ2-7; 15 positions match TRBD2. V gave up 2 bases and J gave up 3 bases; unmatched junction bases: 3. Germline assignment: CDR1 SGDLS and CDR2 YYNGEE. The CDR3 is made up of 16 amino acids. The CDR3 region is CASSVGTSGGYYEQYF. The CDR3 DNA sequence: TGTGCCAGCAGCGTCGGGACTAGCGGGGGGTACTACGAGCAGTACTTC.

The chain joins TRBV29-1 to TRBJ2-3; D is ambiguous. Germline assignment: CDR1 SQVTM and CDR2 ANQGSEA. The CDR3 consists of 12 residues. V was trimmed by 4 bases and J by 2 bases, leaving 7 bases between them. The CDR3 nucleotides are TGCAGCGTTGTCAGAACCACAGATACGCAGTATTTT. Its protein product is CSVVRTTDTQYF.

This chain joins TRBV7-2 and TRBJ2-7, with TRBD2 as a possible D gene (6 bases). The CDR3 loop spans 13 amino acids. Germline V gene data show CDR1 as SGHTA and CDR2 as FQGNSA. V lost 3 bases, J lost 4 bases, and 10 bases lay in between. The CDR3 spells CASSLAGLYEQYF. CDR3 coding DNA: TGTGCCAGCAGCTTGGCGGGACTTTACGAGCAGTACTTC.

The chain links TRBV4-1 to TRBJ2-2; TRBD2 agrees at 8 bases. Germline V gene lookup returns CDR1 MGHRA and CDR2 YSYEKL. The V segment lost 1 base and the J segment 4 bases; nucleotides outside the gene matches: 5. There are 16 residues in the CDR3. The CDR3 sequence: CASSQGGRQFTGELFF. The CDR3 bases are TGCGCCAGCAGCCAAGGCGGGAGGCAGTTCACCGGGGAGCTGTTTTTT.

J is TRBJ2-5 and V is TRBV6-1; 9 bases are a match to TRBD2. Unmatched junction bases numbered 10, after V lost 3 bases and J lost 5 bases. There are 16 residues in the CDR3. CDR1 is MNHNS and CDR2 is SASEGT in the germline V gene. The CDR3 reads CASSEFSGGFFETQYF. The DNA of the CDR3 is TGTGCCAGCAGTGAGTTTAGCGGGGGATTTTTTGAGACCCAGTACTTC.

V is TRBV18 and J is TRBJ2-7; 10 positions agree with TRBD2. Germline CDR1 and CDR2: KGHSH and LQKENI. V lost 3 bases and J lost 0; bases outside the gene matches: 2. CDR3 length equals 15 residues. CDR3 protein: CASSPGLANSYEQYF. The CDR3 nucleotides read TGTGCCAGCTCACCGGGACTAGCGAACTCCTACGAGCAGTACTTC.

V usage is TRBV19 and J usage is TRBJ2-5; TRBD1 agrees at 9 bases. The CDR3 length is 15 residues. V was clipped by 5 bases and J by 4 bases; unmatched bases: 8. Germline V lookup: CDR1 LNHDA, CDR2 SQIVND (reference sequence). Here the CDR3 DNA reads TGTGCCAGTAGTTTCCGACAGGGGGGCGTAGAGACCCAGTACTTC. This sequence encodes CASSFRQGGVETQYF.

The V call is TRBV5-1, the J call TRBJ2-1, with a tentative D call TRBD2 (5 bases). The CDR3 runs 15 residues. CDR1 is SGHRS and CDR2 is YFSETQ in the germline V gene. V lost 5 bases and J 0 bases, leaving 12 bases between the germline ends. The CDR3 DNA reads as TGCGCCAGCAGTCGGACTGCAGCCTCCTACAATGAGCAGTTCTTC. Translated, it gives CASSRTAASYNEQFF.

The V gene is TRBV4-3, the J gene TRBJ2-7; D is possibly TRBD1 (5 bases). The CDR3 runs 15 residues. V lost 3 bases to trimming and J lost 3 bases, with 15 bases between them. The germline V gene has CDR1 LGHNA and CDR2 YSLEER. The CDR3 DNA reads as TGCGCCAGCAGCCAGCAAGCCAGGGCTGGCTACGAGCAGTACTTC. It translates to CASSQQARAGYEQYF.

The V call is TRBV6-6, the J call TRBJ1-2, with a possible D match to TRBD1 (5 bases). The germline V gene encodes CDR1 MNHNY and CDR2 SVGAGI (reference sequence). The V and J ends lost 6 bases and 2 bases respectively, with 10 bases between them. The CDR3 totals 13 residues. The chain's CDR3 is CASRRDSNYGYTF. DNA for the CDR3: TGTGCCAGCAGACGCGACAGCAACTATGGCTACACCTTC.

V gene TRBV4-2 combines with J gene TRBJ2-3; the D gene is possibly TRBD1 (5 bases). This CDR3 has 15 residues. Trimming shortened V by 2 bases and J by 0 bases, and 9 bases separated the two germline ends. CDR1 and CDR2 (germline): LGHNA, YNFKEQ. The CDR3 region is CASSQPGPSTDTQYF. DNA of the CDR3: TGTGCCAGCAGCCAACCAGGGCCCAGCACAGATACGCAGTATTTT.

V and J are TRBV29-1 and TRBJ2-7; D might be TRBD1 (6 bases). Germline-derived CDR1 and CDR2 are SQVTM and ANQGSEA. Trimming cost V 7 bases and J 4 bases, with 17 bases left between them. The CDR3 runs to 13 residues. CDR3 protein: CSASGGGGYEQYF. In DNA, the CDR3 is TGCAGCGCCTCAGGTGGGGGCGGATACGAGCAGTACTTC.

The chain has TRBV5-1 and TRBJ1-2; D unclear. The CDR3 contains 13 residues. The germline V gene has CDR1 SGHRS and CDR2 YFSETQ. V lost 0 bases, J lost 4 bases, and 7 bases lay in between. The CDR3 DNA sequence: TGCGCCAGCAGCTTGGATGTTCTCTATGGCTACACCTTC. Translated, it gives CASSLDVLYGYTF.

The rearrangement uses TRBV6-5 and TRBJ1-2, with 10 bases identical to TRBD1. Losses at the gene ends were 7 bases for V and 7 bases for J; bases not matched to a gene: 9. Germline CDR1 and CDR2: MNHEY and SVGAGI. This CDR3 has 14 amino acids. DNA for the CDR3: TGTGCCAGCACCGGGTCTGGGACAGGGGTTGGCTACACCTTC. It is translated as CASTGSGTGVGYTF.

The rearrangement links TRBV7-9 to TRBJ2-2; 8 bases map to TRBD1. Trimming cost V 7 bases and J 3 bases; bases outside gene matches: 13. Germline V gives CDR1 SEHNR, CDR2 FQNEAQ (reference sequence). CDR3 length: 17 amino acids. The CDR3 protein is CASTSDRGNLDTGELFF. Here the CDR3 DNA reads TGTGCCAGCACCTCCGACAGGGGTAATTTGGACACCGGGGAGCTGTTTTTT.

V is TRBV9 and J is TRBJ1-3; D remains unclear. V was pared by 3 bases and J by 3 bases, with 10 bases between. The V gene's germline CDR1 is SGDLS and CDR2 YYNGEE. This CDR3 comprises 14 residues. This chain's CDR3 is CASSGRAVGNTIYF. CDR3 DNA: TGTGCCAGCAGCGGGCGGGCAGTTGGAAACACCATATATTTT.

This chain uses TRBV7-2 with TRBJ2-5; 9 nucleotides agree with TRBD2. V lost 1 base to trimming and J lost 6 bases; unmatched junction nucleotides: 9. The CDR3 length is 16 residues. Germline CDR1 SGHTA, CDR2 FQGNSA. The CDR3 coding sequence is TGTGCCAGCAGCTTAGTAGCGGGAGAAAAGCAAAAGACCCAGTACTTC. Translated, it gives CASSLVAGEKQKTQYF.